This is a list of T cell receptor beta chains from one sample in a study of T cell responses to AZD1222 COVID-19 vaccine. Measured with immunoSEQ multiplex PCR; TCRdb has only the in-frame clones, and not every one. This table has approximately 100,000 clones, approximately 90% appearing once. This material consisted of peripheral blood, taken on day 0 of AZD1222 vaccination. These receptors all stem from an adult in good health. CDR3s include the opening cysteine and the closing phenylalanine or tryptophan. Each record gives: D gene, V gene, clone size, J gene, CDR3 DNA, CDR3 protein. A D gene is named only where the DNA matches it firmly. Clone size is given for some rows only: seen once, a few or many times, or a class if the clone is expanded.

D gene: NA; V gene: TRBV27; clone size: NA; J gene: TRBJ1-2; CDR3 DNA: TGTGCCAGCAGTTGGGCCCAACCGGGAGGAGATGGCTACACCTTC; CDR3 protein: CASSWAQPGGDGYTF
D gene: NA; V gene: TRBV27; clone size: NA; J gene: TRBJ1-4; CDR3 DNA: TGTGCCAGCAGTTTATGGGGGGGCCCTAATGAAAAACTGTTTTTT; CDR3 protein: CASSLWGGPNEKLFF
D gene: NA; V gene: TRBV5-4; clone size: NA; J gene: TRBJ1-1; CDR3 DNA: TGTGCCAGCAGCTTACAACAGAACACTGAAGCTTTCTTT; CDR3 protein: CASSLQQNTEAFF
D gene: NA; V gene: TRBV6-1; clone size: NA; J gene: TRBJ2-6; CDR3 DNA: TGTGCCAGCAGTGAATACGGTTCTTCCATCTCTGGGGCCAACGTCCTGACTTTC; CDR3 protein: CASSEYGSSISGANVLTF
D gene: NA; V gene: TRBV28; clone size: NA; J gene: TRBJ2-7; CDR3 DNA: TGTGCCATCCGTAGTGGAGGAGGCGAGCAGTACTTC; CDR3 protein: CAIRSGGGEQYF
D gene: NA; V gene: TRBV1; clone size: few; J gene: TRBJ1-6; CDR3 DNA: TGCACCTGCCCGGGGACCGATAATTCACCCCTCCACTTT; CDR3 protein: CTCPGTDNSPLHF
D gene: NA; V gene: TRBV6-5; clone size: NA; J gene: TRBJ1-1; CDR3 DNA: TGTGCCAGCAGCCCCGGGGGGGAGACCACTGAAGCTTTCTTT; CDR3 protein: CASSPGGETTEAFF
D gene: TRBD2; V gene: TRBV15; clone size: NA; J gene: TRBJ2-1; CDR3 DNA: TGTGCCACCAGCAACCCTAGCGGGGGGGACAATGAGCAGTTCTTC; CDR3 protein: CATSNPSGGDNEQFF
D gene: TRBD1; V gene: TRBV4-1; clone size: NA; J gene: TRBJ1-2; CDR3 DNA: TGCGCCAGCAGCCTTCGAACAGGGGGCGCGACCTATGGCTACACCTTC; CDR3 protein: CASSLRTGGATYGYTF
D gene: TRBD2; V gene: TRBV29-1; clone size: NA; J gene: TRBJ2-1; CDR3 DNA: TGCAGCGTTGTGCGGGGGGGCTATAATGAGCAGTTCTTC; CDR3 protein: CSVVRGGYNEQFF
D gene: TRBD1; V gene: TRBV30; clone size: few; J gene: TRBJ1-4; CDR3 DNA: TGTGCCTGGAGTGTAAATTCGGGGACAGGGAATGGACTGTTTTTT; CDR3 protein: CAWSVNSGTGNGLFF
D gene: NA; V gene: TRBV2; clone size: once; J gene: TRBJ2-3; CDR3 DNA: TGTGCCAGCAGTGCCGCCACAGATACGCAGTATTTT; CDR3 protein: CASSAATDTQYF
D gene: NA; V gene: TRBV28; clone size: NA; J gene: TRBJ1-2; CDR3 DNA: TGTGCCAGCAGTTTTTATACTCGCTATGGCTACACCTTC; CDR3 protein: CASSFYTRYGYTF
D gene: NA; V gene: TRBV30; clone size: NA; J gene: TRBJ2-2; CDR3 DNA: TGTGCCTGGAGTGTACGTGCCCACGCTGGCGGGGAGCTGTTTTTT; CDR3 protein: CAWSVRAHAGGELFF